The 29 T cell receptor beta chains listed next were all sequenced from one sample in a study of OX40 agonist ivuxolimab in advanced cancers. Libraries were prepared by immunoSEQ multiplex PCR; TCRdb keeps only in-frame clonotypes and omits some of them. The table records over 40,000 clones, more than 75% of them present only once. The specimen was CD4+ or CD8+ T cells sorted from blood, collected in a trial of the OX40 agonist ivuxolimab. The source is an adult with an advanced solid tumor such as melanoma, head and neck, liver or kidney cancer.

V usage is TRBV5-1 and J usage is TRBJ1-1; tentative D call: TRBD1 (6 bases). V dropped 3 bases and J dropped 1 base, with 16 bases sitting between them. Germline loops: CDR1 SGHRS, CDR2 YFSETQ. The CDR3 runs to 16 residues. The CDR3 spells CASSSGAGTSNTEAFF. DNA for the CDR3: TGCGCCAGCAGCTCCGGAGCCGGGACATCGAACACTGAAGCTTTCTTT.

The chain recombines TRBV7-8 with TRBJ2-7; D not certain. V was pared by 4 bases and J by 0 bases, with 10 bases between. There are 14 residues in the CDR3. Germline CDR1 SGHVS, CDR2 FQNEAQ. The CDR3 is CASSSHGYSYEQYF. The CDR3 region has the DNA TGTGCCAGCAGCTCACACGGCTACTCCTACGAGCAGTACTTC.

This chain uses TRBV6-1 with TRBJ2-5, with D maybe TRBD1 (6 bases). Deletions cut 10 bases from V and 4 bases from J, with 13 bases between. The CDR3 length is 12 residues. The V gene's germline CDR1 is MNHNS and CDR2 SASEGT. CDR3 residues: CAIEQGPETQYF. CDR3 nucleotide sequence: TGTGCCATCGAACAGGGCCCAGAGACCCAGTACTTC.

J is TRBJ2-3 and V is TRBV30; the D is unclear. V lost 2 bases to trimming and J lost 7 bases, with 10 bases between them. Germline CDR1 GTSNPN, CDR2 SVGIG (reference sequence). CDR3 length: 12 residues. The CDR3 is CAWSPLSNTQYF. DNA of the CDR3: TGTGCCTGGAGTCCACTTAGCAATACGCAGTATTTT.

This clone was detected only once. The chain has TRBV10-3 and TRBJ1-6; 7 nucleotides align to TRBD1. The germline V gene has CDR1 ENHRY and CDR2 SYGVKD. This CDR3 region has 13 residues. The trim removed 6 bases at V and 5 bases at J, leaving 1 base unmatched. DNA of the CDR3: TGTGCCATCAGGACAGGGAATAATTCACCCCTCCACTTT. Amino acid sequence: CAIRTGNNSPLHF.

The chain combines TRBV4-2 with TRBJ2-2; maybe TRBD1 (6 bases). Germline assignment: CDR1 LGHNA and CDR2 YNFKEQ. The CDR3 is made up of 16 amino acids. Deletions cut 2 bases from V and 1 base from J, with 11 bases between. The CDR3 DNA reads TGTGCCAGCAGCCAACAGAACAGGGTGAACACCGGGGAGCTGTTTTTT. Amino acid sequence: CASSQQNRVNTGELFF.

The CDR3 sequence: CASSSVAGGQGDTQYF. The CDR3 DNA reads as TGTGCCAGCAGCTCCGTAGCGGGAGGGCAGGGGGATACGCAGTATTTT. The chain uses TRBV5-4 and TRBJ2-3; 11 bases agree with TRBD2. This CDR3 spans 16 amino acids. Germline CDR1 and CDR2: SGHNT and YYREEE (reference sequence). The trim removed 3 bases at V and 6 bases at J, leaving 9 bases unmatched.

The genes are TRBV7-2 and TRBJ2-7; 12 bases match TRBD2. The V gene end was trimmed by 2 bases and the J gene end by 4 bases; junction bases not matched to a gene: 0. This CDR3 has 14 residues. Per germline, CDR1 SGHTA and CDR2 FQGNSA. Written as DNA, the CDR3 is TGTGCCAGCAGCTTACTAGCGGGAGGGTACGAGCAGTACTTC. Protein sequence: CASSLLAGGYEQYF.

CDR3 sequence: CASSGGDRYNEQFF. The CDR3 DNA reads TGTGCCAGCAGTGGCGGGGACAGGTACAATGAGCAGTTCTTC. The chain joins TRBV6-1 to TRBJ2-1; TRBD1 aligns across 8 bases. V shed 4 bases and J 4 bases; nucleotides not matched to a gene: 3. CDR1 is MNHNS, CDR2 SASEGT, per germline. CDR3 length equals 14 residues.

Only a few counts were recorded for this clone. For the CDR3, the DNA is TGCAGCGTTGAAGGGAACGGGAGGGCTCACAATGAGCAGTTCTTC. It codes for CSVEGNGRAHNEQFF. The V gene is TRBV29-1, the J gene TRBJ2-1; 8 bases align to TRBD2. Germline lookup yields CDR1 SQVTM and CDR2 ANQGSEA. The CDR3 has 15 residues. V gave up 1 base and J gave up 5 bases; unmatched junction bases: 7.

The J gene is TRBJ2-3, the V gene TRBV6-1, with D possibly being TRBD1 or TRBD2 (5 bases each). Germline CDR1 and CDR2: MNHNS and SASEGT. Trimming took off 8 bases at V and 2 bases at J, with 11 bases between the two ends. The CDR3 consists of 13 residues. The CDR3 loop reads CASRMGTTDTQYF. The DNA for the CDR3 is TGTGCCAGCCGGATGGGGACCACAGATACGCAGTATTTT.

This clone appeared once. V gene TRBV7-8 combines with J gene TRBJ1-4, with 8 bases aligning to TRBD1. CDR1 is SGHVS and CDR2 is FQNEAQ in the germline V gene. Trimming removed 7 bases from V and 4 bases from J; junction bases left unmatched: 14. The CDR3 totals 17 residues. CDR3 region: CASTRGAGGPLNEKLFF. The DNA for the CDR3 is TGTGCCAGCACCAGAGGGGCAGGGGGCCCCCTTAATGAAAAACTGTTTTTT. The variable domain in full, with the rest retrieved from reference TRBV7-8 and TRBJ1-4, is GAGVSQSPRYKVAKRGQDVALRCDPISGHVSLFWYQQALGQGPEFLTYFQNEAQLDKSGLPSDRFFAERPEGSVSTLKIQRTQQEDSAVYLCASTRGAGGPLNEKLFFGSGTQLSVL.

V and J are TRBV5-1 and TRBJ1-1, with 9 bases aligning to TRBD1. This CDR3 is 11 amino acids long. Germline CDR1 is SGHRS and CDR2 is YFSETQ. V lost 3 bases to trimming and J lost 11 bases; unmatched junction nucleotides: 2. The CDR3 region is CASSSGTGAFF. In nucleotides, the CDR3 is TGCGCCAGCAGCTCCGGGACAGGGGCTTTCTTT.

The CDR3 reads CASSTSDRGGYTF. The CDR3 nucleotides read TGTGCCAGCAGCACCAGTGACAGGGGTGGCTACACCTTC. This chain uses TRBV28 with TRBJ1-2; 8 positions agree with TRBD1. Trimming removed 6 bases from V and 7 bases from J; junction bases left unmatched: 7. The length of the CDR3 is 13 residues. Germline lookup yields CDR1 MDHEN and CDR2 SYDVKM.

The rearrangement uses TRBV5-1 and TRBJ2-2, with 9 bases that match TRBD2. The J segment lost 4 bases and the V segment lost 8 bases, leaving 6 bases of the junction unmatched. CDR3 length: 14 amino acids. CDR1 and CDR2 from the germline V gene are SGHRS and YFSETQ. This CDR3 reads CASAGGPGTGELFF. In DNA form, the CDR3 reads TGCGCCAGTGCGGGAGGGCCTGGCACCGGGGAGCTGTTTTTT. The variable domain in full, with the rest retrieved from reference TRBV5-1 and TRBJ2-2, is KAGVTQTPRYLIKTRGQQVTLSCSPISGHRSVSWYQQTPGQGLQFLFEYFSETQRNKGNFPGRFSGRQFSNSRSEMNVSTLELGDSALYLCASAGGPGTGELFFGEGSRLTVL.

The chain carries TRBV6-6 and TRBJ2-7; 7 bases fit TRBD1. V trimming: 10 bases; J trimming: 1 base; junction bases outside the gene matches: 4. Germline V lookup: CDR1 MNHNY, CDR2 SVGAGI (reference sequence). The CDR3 contains 12 residues. The CDR3 loop reads CATRTGSYEQYF. The CDR3, as DNA: TGTGCCACCAGGACAGGTTCCTACGAGCAGTACTTC.

The chain employs TRBV20-1 and TRBJ2-7; D not certain. The CDR3 length is 11 residues. CDR1 and CDR2 from the germline V gene are DFQATT and SNEGSKA (reference sequence). Trimming stripped 5 bases from V and 4 bases from J, with 9 bases between. The chain's CDR3 is CSARIMYEQYF. In nucleotides, the CDR3 is TGCAGTGCTCGGATTATGTACGAGCAGTACTTC.

This rearrangement joins TRBV6-6 to TRBJ1-6; 9 nucleotides agree with TRBD1. Germline assignment: CDR1 MNHNY and CDR2 SVGAGI (reference sequence). This CDR3 spans 13 amino acids. V was pared by 7 bases and J by 13 bases, with 8 bases of the junction left unmatched. This CDR3 is CASTLTGGNPLHF. The CDR3, as DNA: TGTGCCAGCACTCTGACAGGGGGGAATCCCCTCCACTTT.

The gene calls are TRBV28 and TRBJ1-1; no clear D gene. V was clipped by 9 bases and J by 5 bases, with 16 bases between them. This CDR3 has 13 amino acids. Germline CDR1 reads MDHEN; CDR2 reads SYDVKM. CDR3: CASRSPDGTEAFF. CDR3 in DNA: TGTGCCAGTCGCTCCCCCGATGGGACTGAAGCTTTCTTT.

The V gene is TRBV2, the J gene TRBJ2-7, with 11 bases fitting TRBD2. The germline gives CDR1 SNHLY, CDR2 FYNNEI. CDR3 length: 14 residues. The junction had 7 bases not matched to a gene; V was cut back by 6 bases and J by 6 bases. The CDR3 coding sequence is TGTGCCAGCAGGCTTGAAGGACTAGCGGGCGAGCAGTACTTC. Its protein is CASRLEGLAGEQYF.

The DNA for the CDR3 is TGTGCCAGCTCACCACCGGGACTAGCGGGAGGGGACATTCAGTACTTC. Its protein is CASSPPGLAGGDIQYF. The V call is TRBV18, the J call TRBJ2-4, with TRBD2 matching 16 bases. Per germline, CDR1 KGHSH and CDR2 LQKENI. With 0 bases clipped from V and 8 bases from J, the junction kept 1 base outside the gene matches. The CDR3 has 16 amino acids. Full variable domain (remainder filled in from reference TRBV18 and TRBJ2-4): NAGVMQNPRHLVRRRGQEARLRCSPMKGHSHVYWYRQLPEEGLKFMVYLQKENIIDESGMPKERFSAEFPKEGPSILRIQQVVRGDSAAYFCASSPPGLAGGDIQYFGAGTRLSVL.

The chain couples TRBV18 to TRBJ1-2; no firm D call. This CDR3 has 15 amino acids. V was trimmed by 2 bases and J by 0 bases, leaving 10 bases between them. The germline V gene encodes CDR1 KGHSH and CDR2 LQKENI. In DNA, the CDR3 is TGTGCCAGCTCACCAGGAGAGAGGACTAACTATGGCTACACCTTC. Translated, it gives CASSPGERTNYGYTF.

The rearrangement links TRBV28 to TRBJ1-6, with D possibly matching TRBD1 (6 bases). Between the trimmed V and J ends, which lost 4 bases and 9 bases, there was a span of 25 bases. The CDR3 length is 18 residues. Germline CDR1 and CDR2: MDHEN and SYDVKM. The CDR3 region is CASSSKKWPGDRGSPLHF. The CDR3 DNA is TGTGCCAGCAGTTCCAAGAAATGGCCAGGGGACCGGGGTTCACCCCTCCACTTT.

The chain recombines TRBV19 with TRBJ1-6; D possibly corresponds to TRBD1 (6 bases). Germline loops: CDR1 LNHDA, CDR2 SQIVND (reference sequence). The CDR3 has 15 amino acids. The germline V and J ends were trimmed by 6 bases and 3 bases, with 12 bases remaining between them. In DNA, the CDR3 is TGTGCCAGTAGCTTGACAGGAGACTATAATTCACCCCTCCACTTT. Translation gives CASSLTGDYNSPLHF.

The chain carries TRBV28 and TRBJ2-3, with D tentatively TRBD2 (5 bases). V was clipped by 4 bases and J by 7 bases, with 9 bases between them. CDR3 length equals 12 residues. Looked up from germline, CDR1 is MDHEN and CDR2 is SYDVKM. CDR3 in amino acids: CASSSGLYTQYF. In DNA, the CDR3 is TGTGCCAGCAGTTCCGGACTCTATACGCAGTATTTT.

The chain is built from TRBV2 and TRBJ2-7; the D call may be TRBD1 or TRBD2 (7 bases each). Germline lookup yields CDR1 SNHLY and CDR2 FYNNEI. V was clipped by 6 bases and J by 6 bases, with 12 bases between them. This CDR3 region has 12 residues. CDR3 sequence reads: CASRGRGREQYF. The CDR3 DNA reads TGTGCCAGCAGGGGGAGGGGGCGCGAGCAGTACTTC.

This clone was picked up one time. This rearrangement joins TRBV6-1 to TRBJ2-1, with 7 bases identical to TRBD2. CDR1 is MNHNS, CDR2 SASEGT, per germline. The CDR3 extends over 15 amino acids. V lost 4 bases to trimming and J lost 2 bases; unmatched junction nucleotides: 5. CDR3 protein: CASSGGGFTYNEQFF. The DNA of the CDR3 is TGTGCCAGCAGTGGGGGGGGGTTCACCTACAATGAGCAGTTCTTC.

The J gene is TRBJ2-1, the V gene TRBV2; a possible D gene is TRBD2 (7 bases). This CDR3 has 15 amino acids. The germline V gene has CDR1 SNHLY and CDR2 FYNNEI. Trimming removed 6 bases from V and 9 bases from J, with 21 bases in between. The CDR3 nucleotides read TGTGCCAGCAGGTATTTGCGCGGGGGCGACGGTGAGCAGTTCTTC. Protein: CASRYLRGGDGEQFF.

The V and J genes are TRBV6-1 and TRBJ2-2; perhaps D is TRBD1 or TRBD2 (5 bases each). Per germline, CDR1 MNHNS and CDR2 SASEGT. The CDR3 runs 16 residues. Trimming cost V 4 bases and J 7 bases, with 19 bases left between them. Here the CDR3 DNA reads TGTGCCAGCAGTGCCACGGGACGCCCGGACTTCGGGGAGCTGTTTTTT. Translated, it gives CASSATGRPDFGELFF.